This record looks at one TCR beta chain sequence and its context. The sample belongs to a study of control samples from healthy donors and cancer patients. The CDR3 is 15 amino acids. V lost 5 bases and J lost 1; bases outside the gene matches: 6. CDR1 SGHRS and CDR2 YFSETQ come from the germline V gene. Profiling relied on immunoSEQ multiplex PCR, and the TCRdb table lists in-frame clones only, not all of them. The repertoire holds about 94,000 clones, with approximately 90% as singletons. Sequenced input: blood. The sequence derives from a young woman in good health. The rearrangement uses TRBV5-1 and TRBJ1-3; the match to TRBD1 covers 7 bases. Here the CDR3 DNA reads TGCGCCAGCAGTTACGACAGGGAGTCTGGAAACACCATATATTTT. Translation gives CASSYDRESGNTIYF.